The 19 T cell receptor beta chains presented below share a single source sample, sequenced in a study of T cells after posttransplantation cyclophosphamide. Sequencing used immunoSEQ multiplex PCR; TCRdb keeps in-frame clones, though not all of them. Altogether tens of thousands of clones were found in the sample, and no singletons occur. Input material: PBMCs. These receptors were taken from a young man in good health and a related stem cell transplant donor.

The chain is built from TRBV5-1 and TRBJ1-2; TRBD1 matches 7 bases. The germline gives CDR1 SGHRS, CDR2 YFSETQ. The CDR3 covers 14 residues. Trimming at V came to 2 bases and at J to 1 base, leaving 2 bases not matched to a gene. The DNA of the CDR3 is TGCGCCAGCAGCTTTGGGACAGTTAACTATGGCTACACCTTC. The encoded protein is CASSFGTVNYGYTF.

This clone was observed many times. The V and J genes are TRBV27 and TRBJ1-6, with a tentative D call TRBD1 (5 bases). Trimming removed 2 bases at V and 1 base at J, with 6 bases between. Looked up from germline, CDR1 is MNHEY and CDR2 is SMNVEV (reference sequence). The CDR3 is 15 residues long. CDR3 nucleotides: TGTGCCAGCAGTTTAAGGGGTTCCTATAATTCACCCCTCCACTTT. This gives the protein CASSLRGSYNSPLHF.

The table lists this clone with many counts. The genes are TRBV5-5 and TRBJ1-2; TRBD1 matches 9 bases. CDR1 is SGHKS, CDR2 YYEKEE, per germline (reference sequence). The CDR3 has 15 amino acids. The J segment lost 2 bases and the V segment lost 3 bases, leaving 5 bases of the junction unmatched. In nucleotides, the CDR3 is TGTGCCAGCAGCTCCGGACAGGGGAGGAACTATGGCTACACCTTC. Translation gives CASSSGQGRNYGYTF.

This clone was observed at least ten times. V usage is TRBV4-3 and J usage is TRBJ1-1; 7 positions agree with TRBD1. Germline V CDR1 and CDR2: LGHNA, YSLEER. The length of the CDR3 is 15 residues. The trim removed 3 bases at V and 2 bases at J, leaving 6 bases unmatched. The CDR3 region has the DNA TGCGCCAGCAGCCAGGGACAGCTGCTTAACACTGAAGCTTTCTTT. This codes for CASSQGQLLNTEAFF.

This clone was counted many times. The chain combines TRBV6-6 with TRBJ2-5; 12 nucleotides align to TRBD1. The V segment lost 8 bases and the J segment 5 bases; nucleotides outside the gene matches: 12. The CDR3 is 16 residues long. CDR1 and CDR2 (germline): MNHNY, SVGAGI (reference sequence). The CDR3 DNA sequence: TGTGCCAGCGCGGGACAGGGGGCCCCCGGCGGGGAGACCCAGTACTTC. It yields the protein CASAGQGAPGGETQYF.

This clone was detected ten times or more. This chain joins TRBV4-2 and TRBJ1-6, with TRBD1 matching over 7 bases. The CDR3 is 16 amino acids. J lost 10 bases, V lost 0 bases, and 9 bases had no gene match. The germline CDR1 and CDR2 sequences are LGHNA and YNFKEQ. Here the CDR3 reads CASSQDGSGGGSPLHF. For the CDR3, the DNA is TGTGCCAGCAGCCAAGACGGGTCAGGGGGAGGCTCACCCCTCCACTTT.

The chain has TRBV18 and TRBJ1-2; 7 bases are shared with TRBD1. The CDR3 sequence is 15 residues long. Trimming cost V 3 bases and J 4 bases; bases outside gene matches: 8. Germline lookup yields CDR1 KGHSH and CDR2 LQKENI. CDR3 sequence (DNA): TGTGCCAGCTCACCTTATGAGACAGGGATCTATGGCTACACCTTC. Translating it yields CASSPYETGIYGYTF.

The CDR3 sequence: CASSLEGFGRGTEAFF. The CDR3, as DNA: TGTGCCAGCAGCTTGGAAGGCTTCGGTAGGGGGACTGAAGCTTTCTTT. V usage is TRBV5-5 and J usage is TRBJ1-1; tentative D call: TRBD1 (6 bases). This CDR3 contains 16 residues. V was clipped by 0 bases and J by 5 bases, with 17 bases between them. CDR1 is SGHKS, CDR2 YYEKEE, per germline (reference sequence).

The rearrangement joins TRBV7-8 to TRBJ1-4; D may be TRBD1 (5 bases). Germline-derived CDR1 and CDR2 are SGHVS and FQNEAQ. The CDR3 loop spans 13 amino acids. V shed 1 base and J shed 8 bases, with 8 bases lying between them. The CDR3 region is CASSLGAGEKLFF. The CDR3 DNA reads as TGTGCCAGCAGCTTAGGGGCAGGGGAAAAACTGTTTTTT.

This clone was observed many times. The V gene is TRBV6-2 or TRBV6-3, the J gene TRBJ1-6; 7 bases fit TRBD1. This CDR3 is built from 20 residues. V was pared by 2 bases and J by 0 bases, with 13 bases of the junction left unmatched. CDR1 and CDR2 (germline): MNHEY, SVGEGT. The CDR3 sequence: CASSYPRTTGTSSYNSPLHF. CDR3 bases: TGTGCCAGCAGTTACCCAAGGACGACAGGGACGAGCTCCTATAATTCACCCCTCCACTTT.

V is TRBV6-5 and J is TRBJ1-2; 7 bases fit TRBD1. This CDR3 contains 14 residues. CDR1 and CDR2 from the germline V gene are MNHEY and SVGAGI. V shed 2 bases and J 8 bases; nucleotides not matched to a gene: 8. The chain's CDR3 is CASSYDGQVKGYTF. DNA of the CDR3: TGTGCCAGCAGTTACGATGGACAGGTGAAGGGCTACACCTTC.

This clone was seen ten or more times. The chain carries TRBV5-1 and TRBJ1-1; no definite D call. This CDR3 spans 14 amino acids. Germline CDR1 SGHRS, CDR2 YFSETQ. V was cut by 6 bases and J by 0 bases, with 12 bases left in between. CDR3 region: CASTLQNMNTEAFF. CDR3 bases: TGCGCCAGCACATTACAGAACATGAACACTGAAGCTTTCTTT.

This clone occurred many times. The CDR3 nucleotides read TGTGCCAGCAGCCCTTCGGACAGGGCAAAAAAACTGTTTTTT. This sequence encodes CASSPSDRAKKLFF. The V gene is TRBV11-2, the J gene TRBJ1-4; 8 nucleotides agree with TRBD1. Germline V gives CDR1 SGHAT, CDR2 FQNNGV. The CDR3 has 14 residues. J was trimmed by 9 bases and V by 5 bases; bases with no gene match: 8.

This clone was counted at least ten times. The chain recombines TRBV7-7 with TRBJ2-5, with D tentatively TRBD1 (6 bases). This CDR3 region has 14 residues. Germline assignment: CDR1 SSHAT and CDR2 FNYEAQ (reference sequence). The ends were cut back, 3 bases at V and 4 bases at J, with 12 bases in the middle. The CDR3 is CASSFAQGLETQYF. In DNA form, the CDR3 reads TGTGCCAGCAGCTTCGCACAGGGTTTAGAGACCCAGTACTTC.

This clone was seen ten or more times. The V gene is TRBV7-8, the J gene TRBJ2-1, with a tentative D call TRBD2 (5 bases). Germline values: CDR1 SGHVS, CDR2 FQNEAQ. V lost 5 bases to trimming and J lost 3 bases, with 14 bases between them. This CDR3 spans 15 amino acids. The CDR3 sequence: CASSRGLDRYNEQFF. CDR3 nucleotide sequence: TGTGCCAGCAGCAGAGGACTGGACCGCTACAATGAGCAGTTCTTC.

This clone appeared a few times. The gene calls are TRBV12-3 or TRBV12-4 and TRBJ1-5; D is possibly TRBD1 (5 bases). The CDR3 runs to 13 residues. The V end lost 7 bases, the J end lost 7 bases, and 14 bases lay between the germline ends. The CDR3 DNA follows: TGTGCCAGCACGGAATTCGAGGGGCAGCCCCAGCATTTT. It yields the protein CASTEFEGQPQHF.

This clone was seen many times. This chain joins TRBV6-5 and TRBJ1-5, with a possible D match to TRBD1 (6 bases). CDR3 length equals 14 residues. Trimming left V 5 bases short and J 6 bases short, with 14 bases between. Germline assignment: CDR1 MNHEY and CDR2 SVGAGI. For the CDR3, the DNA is TGTGCCAGCAGTCCTACAGGGCAATCTCAGCCCCAGCATTTT. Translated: CASSPTGQSQPQHF.

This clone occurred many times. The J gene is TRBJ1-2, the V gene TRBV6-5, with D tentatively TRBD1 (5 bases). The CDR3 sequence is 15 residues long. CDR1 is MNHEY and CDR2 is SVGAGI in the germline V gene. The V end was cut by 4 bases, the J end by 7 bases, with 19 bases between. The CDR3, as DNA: TGTGCCAGCAGTTCCACCCCCCAGGGTATGGGTGGCTACACCTTC. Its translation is CASSSTPQGMGGYTF.

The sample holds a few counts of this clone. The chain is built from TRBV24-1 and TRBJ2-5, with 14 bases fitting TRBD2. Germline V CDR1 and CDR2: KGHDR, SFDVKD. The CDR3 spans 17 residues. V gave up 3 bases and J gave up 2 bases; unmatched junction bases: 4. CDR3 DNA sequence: TGTGCCACCAGTGATCCAAGGACTAGCGGGGGGCAAGAGACCCAGTACTTC. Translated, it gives CATSDPRTSGGQETQYF.